Listed below are T cell receptor beta chains from one sample, sequenced in a study of early T cells in non-severe SARS-CoV-2 infection. In TCRdb, the 5' RACE reads were re-called with MiXCR into one record per CDR3 protein. The sample yields 100,000 to 150,000 distinct CDR3 sequences, about 15% seen once. The sequenced material came from whole blood. The receptors originated from an adult who was a healthcare worker with PCR-confirmed SARS-CoV-2 infection or an uninfected control (not recorded which). Each CDR3 is given with its conserved first and last residue. Each record gives: clone size, D gene, V gene, J gene, CDR3 DNA, CDR3 protein. The D gene is left open where the match is weak. Expanded clones get a size class; other rows say once, few or many, or leave the size out.

few	NA	TRBV10-2	TRBJ1-2	TGCGCCAGCAGCTACCGTCAATTGGCACTATCCGGGGGCTACACCTTC	CASSYRQLALSGGYTF
few	NA	TRBV18	TRBJ2-3	TGTGCCAGCTCACCGGCACAGGGAAGCACAGATACGCAGTATTTT	CASSPAQGSTDTQYF
few	NA	TRBV5-1	TRBJ1-1	TGCGCCAGCAGCTCTCACAAGAACACTGAAGCTTTCTTT	CASSSHKNTEAFF
NA	NA	TRBV4-1	TRBJ1-4	TGCGCCAGCAGTCACGGGGAAGCTGGGGGTGAAAAACTGTTTTTT	CASSHGEAGGEKLFF
NA	NA	TRBV7-8	TRBJ2-7	TGTGCCAGCAGCTTCGCCTCAACAGCCGGGACGTACTACGAGCAGTACTTC	CASSFASTAGTYYEQYF
few	NA	TRBV20-1	TRBJ2-1	TGCAGTGCTACTTTACTAGGGGGTTACAATGAGCAGTTCTTC	CSATLLGGYNEQFF
many	NA	TRBV4-2	TRBJ1-2	TGTGCCAGCAGCCAGGGATGGGATGGGCATGGCTACACCTTC	CASSQGWDGHGYTF
few	NA	TRBV18	TRBJ1-5	TGTGCCAGCTCCCCAGGACAGCCTAGCAATCAGCCCCAGCATTTT	CASSPGQPSNQPQHF
few	NA	TRBV12-3/TRBV12-4	TRBJ2-1	TGTGCCAGCAGTGGAGATAGGGGGGCTTACAATGAGCAGTTCTTC	CASSGDRGAYNEQFF
NA	NA	TRBV11-2	TRBJ1-6	TGTGCCAGCAGCTTAACGGACGTGAATTCACCCCTCCACTTT	CASSLTDVNSPLHF
many	NA	TRBV29-1	TRBJ1-2	TGCAGCGTGCAGCTAGGAGGTTTGGATGGCTACACCTTC	CSVQLGGLDGYTF
few	NA	TRBV18	TRBJ2-5	TGTGCCAGCTCATTTACCCCGGGACACAGCGAAGAGACCCAGTACTTC	CASSFTPGHSEETQYF
NA	NA	TRBV20-1	TRBJ2-3	TGCAGTGCTCCCTCCGGTGCTAGCACAGATACGCAGTATTTT	CSAPSGASTDTQYF
NA	NA	TRBV12-3/TRBV12-4	TRBJ1-1	TGTGCCAGCAGTCCTGAGGGGGGCATCACTGAAGCTTTCTTT	CASSPEGGITEAFF
few	TRBD2	TRBV5-1	TRBJ2-7	TGCGCCAGCAGCTTGGGGACAGCCGGGACTAGCGTTTCCTACGAGCAGTACTTC	CASSLGTAGTSVSYEQYF
NA	NA	TRBV10-2	TRBJ2-7	TGCGCCAGCAAATCGGATCTCTACGAGCAGTACTTC	CASKSDLYEQYF
NA	NA	TRBV29-1	TRBJ1-2	TGCAGCGTTGAAGACCCCGAGACAGCCCGCTATGGCTACACCTTC	CSVEDPETARYGYTF
few	NA	TRBV5-4	TRBJ2-7	TGTGCCAGCACCAAGCGTGGAAGCAGCTCCTACGAGCAGTACTTC	CASTKRGSSSYEQYF
NA	NA	TRBV9	TRBJ2-5	TGTGCCAGCAGCTTCGAACCCCAAGAGACCCAGTACTTC	CASSFEPQETQYF
few	NA	TRBV7-9	TRBJ2-3	TGTGCCAGCAGCTTTGGGGGGACAGCCCCAGATACGCAGTATTTT	CASSFGGTAPDTQYF
NA	NA	TRBV27	TRBJ2-1	TGTGCCACACAAGTAGGGGGCAATGAGCAGTTCTTC	CATQVGGNEQFF
few	NA	TRBV11-2	TRBJ1-1	TGTGCCAGCAGACCCGACAGGTCCCTTCGTGCTTTCTTT	CASRPDRSLRAFF
NA	NA	TRBV19	TRBJ2-3	TGTGCCAGTAGCGTGACGGCCTACACAGATACGCAGTATTTT	CASSVTAYTDTQYF
few	NA	TRBV28	TRBJ1-1	TGTGCCAGCAGTTTATCTATAAGTCGGACTGAAGCTTTCTTT	CASSLSISRTEAFF
NA	NA	TRBV7-2	TRBJ2-3	TGTGCCAGCAGCTTATCGGGCTTAGATACGCAGTATTTT	CASSLSGLDTQYF
NA	TRBD2	TRBV7-2	TRBJ2-7	TGTGCCAGCAGTTTAGCGGGGTCGACCTACGAGCAGTACTTC	CASSLAGSTYEQYF
NA	NA	TRBV30	TRBJ2-5	TGTGCCTGGAAAGCCCAAGAGACCCAGTACTTC	CAWKAQETQYF
few	NA	TRBV12-3/TRBV12-4	TRBJ1-6	TGTGCCAGCAGCTCCGACGGTTATAATTCACCCCTCCACTTT	CASSSDGYNSPLHF
few	NA	TRBV7-9	TRBJ2-6	TGTGCCAGCAGCTTCCTCCGGGGGAGAGGGGCCAACGTCCTGACTTTC	CASSFLRGRGANVLTF
few	NA	TRBV2	TRBJ2-3	TGTGCCAGCTTCGGTCAGCCCACAGATACGCAGTATTTT	CASFGQPTDTQYF
NA	NA	TRBV5-1	TRBJ2-5	TGCGCCAGCAGTGCGGGGCAGGAAGAGACCCAGTACTTC	CASSAGQEETQYF
NA	NA	TRBV7-9	TRBJ2-7	TGTGCCAGCAGTCCAGACACTTCCTCCTACGAGCTGTACTTC	CASSPDTSSYELYF
NA	NA	TRBV5-4	TRBJ1-6	TGTGCCAGCAGCGGAAGACAGATTAATTCACCCCTCCACTTT	CASSGRQINSPLHF
NA	NA	TRBV6-1	TRBJ1-2	TGTGCCAGCAGTGGCCTTTGGTCAGGGCTCCTCACCTATGGCTACACCTTC	CASSGLWSGLLTYGYTF
many	NA	TRBV3-1	TRBJ2-7	TGTGCCAGCAGCCTCCTCCGGGCCGGGGGCGAGCAGTACTTC	CASSLLRAGGEQYF
few	TRBD2	TRBV29-1	TRBJ2-1	TGCAGCGGCCACGGACTAGCGGGCTACAATGAGCAGTTCTTC	CSGHGLAGYNEQFF
few	NA	TRBV20-1	TRBJ2-3	TGCAGTGCTATACGGACGAGCACAGATACGCAGTATTTT	CSAIRTSTDTQYF
few	NA	TRBV29-1	TRBJ1-4	TGCAGCGTTGAATCTCAGGGAAGCGAAAAACTGTTTTTT	CSVESQGSEKLFF
many	NA	TRBV28	TRBJ2-1	TGTGCCAGCAGTCTTTTCCAGAAAGGATTTACATACTCCTACAATGAGCAGTTCTTC	CASSLFQKGFTYSYNEQFF
NA	TRBD1	TRBV4-1	TRBJ1-6	TGCGCCAGCAGCCAAGTCGAGGGGGCGCGATCAAATTCACCCCTCCACTTT	CASSQVEGARSNSPLHF
once	NA	TRBV29-1	TRBJ1-1	TGCAGCGTTATAAGGGCGGTTGGTGAAGCTTTCTTT	CSVIRAVGEAFF
NA	TRBD1	TRBV30	TRBJ1-1	TGTGCCTGGACCTTACGGGACAGGAACACTGAAGCTTTCTTT	CAWTLRDRNTEAFF
NA	NA	TRBV14	TRBJ2-1	TGTGCCAGCAGCCAATGGGGCTCGGGGGTTGGGCAGTTCTTC	CASSQWGSGVGQFF
NA	NA	TRBV20-1	TRBJ2-3	TGCAGTGCTCCGGGCCCTTTGGTGGATACGCAGTATTTT	CSAPGPLVDTQYF
NA	TRBD1	TRBV14	TRBJ2-2	TGTGCCAGCAGCCGCCGGGACAGGGTGCAGGCCGGGGAGCTGTTTTTT	CASSRRDRVQAGELFF
few	NA	TRBV20-1	TRBJ2-5	TGCAGTGCTAGAGACTTGGACTCTCAAGAGACCCAGTACTTC	CSARDLDSQETQYF